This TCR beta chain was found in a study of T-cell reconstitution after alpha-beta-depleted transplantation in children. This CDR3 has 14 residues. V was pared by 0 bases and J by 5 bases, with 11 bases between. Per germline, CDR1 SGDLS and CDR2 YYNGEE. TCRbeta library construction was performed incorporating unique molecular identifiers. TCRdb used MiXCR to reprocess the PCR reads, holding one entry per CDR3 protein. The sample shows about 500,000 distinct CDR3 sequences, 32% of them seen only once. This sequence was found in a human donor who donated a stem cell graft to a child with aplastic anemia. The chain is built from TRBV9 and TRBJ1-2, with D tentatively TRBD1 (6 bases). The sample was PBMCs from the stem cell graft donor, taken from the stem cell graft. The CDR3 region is CASSVEPTGYGYTF. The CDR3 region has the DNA TGTGCCAGCAGCGTAGAGCCGACAGGTTATGGCTACACCTTC. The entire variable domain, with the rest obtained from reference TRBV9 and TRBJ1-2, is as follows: DSGVTQTPKHLITATGQRVTLRCSPRSGDLSVYWYQQSLDQGLQFLIQYYNGEERAKGNILERFSAQQFPDLHSELNLSSLELGDSALYFCASSVEPTGYGYTFGSGTRLTVV.